This T cell receptor beta chain is drawn from a study of CD8+ T cells in alopecia areata. The CDR3 loop spans 12 amino acids. The ends were cut back, 6 bases at V and 4 bases at J, with 10 bases in the middle. Per germline, CDR1 SEHNR and CDR2 FQNEAQ (reference sequence). As to this clone: Its antigen is not known.

Treatment: oral pan-JAK inhibitor, 5-10 mg twice daily. Extraction and reverse transcription of RNA yielded cDNA as the sequencing template. Here immunoSEQ multiplex PCR was the method, and the copy in TCRdb shows in-frame clones only, minus some. In the table there are 170,000 or so clones, roughly three fifths of which are singletons. Study-level points and caveats: Persistence during tofacitinib was seen for many expanded lesional clones in scalp and blood.

This rearrangement joins TRBV7-9 to TRBJ2-7, with a weak D call TRBD1 (5 bases). This sequence was found in a human donor with alopecia areata. This specimen was CD8+ T cells sorted from blood, taken at week 24, from a patient treated with tofacitinib. The CDR3 sequence: CASSFQGYEQYF. The CDR3 DNA follows: TGTGCCAGCAGTTTCCAGGGATACGAGCAGTACTTC.